This TCR beta chain was sequenced in a study of PD-L1 blockade in urothelial cancer. Study in general: T cells were recovered from blood samples at a median of around 150,000.

The CDR3 sequence is 13 residues long. V was pared by 8 bases and J by 0 bases, with 8 bases between. CDR1 and CDR2 (germline): MNHNY, SVGAGI (reference sequence). Libraries were prepared by immunoSEQ multiplex PCR; TCRdb keeps only in-frame clonotypes and omits some of them. The sample shows 25,000 to 35,000 clones, roughly 86% of them seen only once. Material: PBMCs, obtained around atezolizumab (anti-PD-L1) treatment. This TCR derives from a man in his forties or fifties with urothelial cancer. The rearrangement links TRBV6-6 to TRBJ1-3, with D possibly matching TRBD1 (5 bases). As DNA, the CDR3 is TGTGCCAGCCGCAGGGACTCTGGAAACACCATATATTTT. Protein product: CASRRDSGNTIYF.